This entry lists 31 T cell receptor beta chains sequenced from one sample in a study of T cells expressing NK-cell markers (dated by TCRdb to about 2020). The library was made by 5' RACE. Sequencing was performed on an Illumina HiSeq 2000. TCRdb reprocessed the reads and provides one entry for every CDR3 protein sequence; no DNA is given. The table of this sample itemizes approximately 550,000 distinct CDR3 sequences. The ten largest make up 3% to 4.5% of the sample. Material: blood T cells: a sorted CD56 or NKG2C T cell subset, CD4+ or CD8+ T cells, or bulk PBMC T cells (not recorded which). The receptors stem from a man aged 18 to 35 in good health. Donor details come from another sample of the same person, matched by shared clones.

The rearrangement links TRBV9 to TRBJ2-1; the D call of TRBD2 rests on TCRdb alone, since no DNA is present to check it. Germline V gene lookup returns CDR1 SGDLS and CDR2 YYNGEE. CDR3 length equals 15 residues. The CDR3 reads CASSPGTRSYNEQFF.

The rearrangement uses TRBV3-1 and TRBJ2-3; no DNA is available, so the TRBD1 call from TCRdb remains unchecked. The germline V gene encodes CDR1 LGHDT and CDR2 YNNKEL (reference sequence). The CDR3 totals 12 residues. The CDR3 is CASSQGLDISHF.

The chain links TRBV6-2 or TRBV6-3 to TRBJ1-1; there is no DNA to check the TCRdb D call of TRBD1. Germline V lookup: CDR1 MNHEY, CDR2 SVGEGT. The CDR3 is made up of 17 amino acids. CDR3 loop: CASSYRQGSGGDTEAFF.

The chain couples TRBV12-3 or TRBV12-4 to TRBJ1-1; TCRdb proposes TRBD1, but this gene call is untestable without DNA. The CDR3 totals 14 residues. The CDR3 here is CASSLQGANTEAFF.

The gene calls are TRBV11-3 and TRBJ2-3; as DNA is missing, the TRBD2 call by TCRdb cannot be tested. CDR3 length equals 19 residues. Germline lookup yields CDR1 SGHNT and CDR2 YENEEA. CDR3 protein: CASSFRYSGTPMVTDTQYF.

The gene calls are TRBV10-2 and TRBJ1-4. In germline, CDR1 is WSHSY, CDR2 SAAADI. The CDR3 has 12 amino acids. The CDR3 spells CATLSSNEKLFF.

The chain is built from TRBV5-1 and TRBJ2-2; checking the TCRdb D call of TRBD1 is not possible without DNA. Germline V gene data show CDR1 as SGHRS and CDR2 as YFSETQ. The CDR3 extends over 17 amino acids. The CDR3 reads CASSLAFIGGASGELFF.

CDR3 loop: CASSSRRWSSPLHF. The chain employs TRBV12-3 or TRBV12-4 and TRBJ1-6. The CDR3 has 14 residues.

This chain uses TRBV20-1 with TRBJ2-1. Germline V gene data show CDR1 as DFQATT and CDR2 as SNEGSKA (reference sequence). CDR3 length: 11 amino acids. This CDR3 is CTGGWGNEQFF.

The rearrangement joins TRBV6-2 or TRBV6-3 to TRBJ1-2. Germline V lookup: CDR1 MNHEY, CDR2 SVGEGT. The CDR3 extends over 12 amino acids. The CDR3 loop reads CASTVGSYGYTF.

CDR3 protein: CASTSTRGGYTF. The rearrangement links TRBV28 to TRBJ1-2. The length of the CDR3 is 12 residues. Germline CDR1 reads MDHEN; CDR2 reads SYDVKM.

This sequence joins TRBV5-6 and TRBJ2-1; TCRdb outputs TRBD2, but without DNA this stays unchecked. Germline V gene data show CDR1 as SGHDT and CDR2 as YYEEEE. The CDR3 runs to 15 residues. CDR3 residues: CASSTTSGTGNEQFF.

This chain joins TRBV5-1 and TRBJ2-7; without DNA, the TCRdb call of TRBD2 cannot be checked. CDR1 and CDR2 (germline): SGHRS, YFSETQ. The CDR3 consists of 15 residues. The CDR3 region is CASSPGTSAEYEQYF. The full variable domain, its missing parts supplied by reference TRBV5-1 and TRBJ2-7, is KAGVTQTPRYLIKTRGQQVTLSCSPISGHRSVSWYQQTPGQGLQFLFEYFSETQRNKGNFPGRFSGRQFSNSRSEMNVSTLELGDSALYLCASSPGTSAEYEQYFGPGTRLTVT.

V gene TRBV10-3 combines with J gene TRBJ1-5; without DNA, the TCRdb call of TRBD1 cannot be checked. The CDR3 spans 16 residues. Germline assignment: CDR1 ENHRY and CDR2 SYGVKD. CDR3 loop: CAISEGQGASNQPQHF.

J is TRBJ2-3 and V is TRBV27; the TCRdb call, TRBD2, lacks DNA for checking. The V gene's germline CDR1 is MNHEY and CDR2 SMNVEV (reference sequence). CDR3 size: 16 residues. The CDR3: CAIKRGDSTRADTQYF.

The gene calls are TRBV7-8 and TRBJ2-5. The length of the CDR3 is 14 residues. Per germline, CDR1 SGHVS and CDR2 FQNEAQ. The CDR3 loop reads CASSLAVYQETQYF.

V gene TRBV25-1 combines with J gene TRBJ2-5; the TCRdb call, TRBD2, lacks DNA for checking. CDR1 is MGHDK and CDR2 is SYGVNS in the germline V gene. CDR3 length: 16 amino acids. The CDR3 protein is CASKLGAGSYQETQYF.

The chain links TRBV7-2 to TRBJ2-3. Germline lookup yields CDR1 SGHTA and CDR2 FQGNSA. CDR3 size: 18 residues. The chain's CDR3 is CASSLALWAGVGSDTQYF.

The rearrangement uses TRBV7-6 and TRBJ2-6; with no DNA, the TCRdb D assignment of TRBD1 cannot be verified. This CDR3 spans 17 amino acids. CDR1 is SGHVS, CDR2 FNYEAQ, per germline. CDR3 in amino acids: CASSPETGGTGANVLTF.

The rearrangement joins TRBV12-3 or TRBV12-4 to TRBJ2-2. This CDR3 is built from 14 residues. The CDR3 loop is CASSSLRRNGELFF.

The V call is TRBV12-3 or TRBV12-4, the J call TRBJ1-1; TCRdb picks TRBD1, but there is no DNA to check that call. This CDR3 is built from 14 residues. The CDR3 loop is CASSPQGYRSEAFF.

The genes are TRBV10-3 and TRBJ2-1; lacking DNA, the TRBD2 call made by TCRdb goes unchecked. CDR3 size: 18 residues. Germline values: CDR1 ENHRY, CDR2 SYGVKD. This CDR3 reads CAISETPGTSGDYNEQFF.

The chain couples TRBV5-1 to TRBJ1-2; there is no DNA to check the TCRdb D call of TRBD1. The CDR3 has 14 residues. Germline CDR1 SGHRS, CDR2 YFSETQ. CDR3 residues: CASSLDSWQGGYTF. Full variable domain (remainder filled in from reference TRBV5-1 and TRBJ1-2): KAGVTQTPRYLIKTRGQQVTLSCSPISGHRSVSWYQQTPGQGLQFLFEYFSETQRNKGNFPGRFSGRQFSNSRSEMNVSTLELGDSALYLCASSLDSWQGGYTFGSGTRLTVV.

The chain joins TRBV7-2 to TRBJ2-1. Germline V lookup: CDR1 SGHTA, CDR2 FQGNSA. The CDR3 runs 17 residues. The CDR3 region is CASSLKLGPNSYNEQFF.

The CDR3 sequence: CSVATGVYGYTF. The rearrangement links TRBV29-1 to TRBJ1-2; the D gene TCRdb calls, TRBD1, cannot be checked with no DNA. Germline CDR1 and CDR2: SQVTM and ANQGSEA. The CDR3 runs to 12 residues.

The chain is built from TRBV29-1 and TRBJ1-1; checking the TCRdb D call of TRBD1 is not possible without DNA. The CDR3 is 13 amino acids. CDR1 and CDR2 from the germline V gene are SQVTM and ANQGSEA. The CDR3 loop reads CSVEFKRGAEAFF.

The chain employs TRBV7-9 and TRBJ2-7; TCRdb returns TRBD1, unconfirmable since there is no DNA. Germline V CDR1 and CDR2: SEHNR, FQNEAQ (reference sequence). The CDR3 is 16 residues long. CDR3 in amino acids: CASSGEDRTGLVEQYF.

The chain has TRBV5-1 and TRBJ2-3. The germline gives CDR1 SGHRS, CDR2 YFSETQ. This CDR3 comprises 15 residues. CDR3 protein: CASSSDRRSTDTQYF.

The V gene is TRBV6-1, the J gene TRBJ2-7. Germline V lookup: CDR1 MNHNS, CDR2 SASEGT. The CDR3 sequence is 11 residues long. CDR3: CASSGGNEQYF.

The gene calls are TRBV27 and TRBJ2-7; the TCRdb call, TRBD1, lacks DNA for checking. The CDR3 consists of 14 residues. Germline V CDR1 and CDR2: MNHEY, SMNVEV (reference sequence). CDR3 sequence: CASSHLPGSHEQYF.

This chain connects TRBV12-3 or TRBV12-4 to TRBJ2-3; TCRdb's D gene call, TRBD1, goes unchecked for lack of DNA. The CDR3 consists of 11 residues. The CDR3 spells CASNGRGTQYF.